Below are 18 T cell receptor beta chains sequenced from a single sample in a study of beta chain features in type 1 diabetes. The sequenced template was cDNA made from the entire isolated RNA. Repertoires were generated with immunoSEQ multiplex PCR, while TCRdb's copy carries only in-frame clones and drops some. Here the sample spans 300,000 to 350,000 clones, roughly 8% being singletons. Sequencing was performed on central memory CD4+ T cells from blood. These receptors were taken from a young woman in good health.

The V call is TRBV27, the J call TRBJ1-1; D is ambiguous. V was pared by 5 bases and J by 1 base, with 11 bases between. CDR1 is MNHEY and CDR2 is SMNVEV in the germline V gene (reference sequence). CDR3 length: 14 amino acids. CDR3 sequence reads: CASSPHGKNTEAFF. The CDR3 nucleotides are TGTGCCAGCAGTCCTCACGGAAAGAACACTGAAGCTTTCTTT.

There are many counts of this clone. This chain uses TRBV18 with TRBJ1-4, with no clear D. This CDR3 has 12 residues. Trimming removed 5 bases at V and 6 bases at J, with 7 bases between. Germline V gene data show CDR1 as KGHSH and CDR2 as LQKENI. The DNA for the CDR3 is TGTGCCAGCTCATCCGGGTATGAAAAACTGTTTTTT. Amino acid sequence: CASSSGYEKLFF.

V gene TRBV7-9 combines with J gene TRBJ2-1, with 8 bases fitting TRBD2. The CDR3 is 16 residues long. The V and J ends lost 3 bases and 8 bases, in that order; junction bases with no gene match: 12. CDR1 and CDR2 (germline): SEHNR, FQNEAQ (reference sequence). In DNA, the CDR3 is TGTGCCAGCAGCTTGGGGCCAGCGGGAGTAGTCGATGAGCAGTTCTTC. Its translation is CASSLGPAGVVDEQFF.

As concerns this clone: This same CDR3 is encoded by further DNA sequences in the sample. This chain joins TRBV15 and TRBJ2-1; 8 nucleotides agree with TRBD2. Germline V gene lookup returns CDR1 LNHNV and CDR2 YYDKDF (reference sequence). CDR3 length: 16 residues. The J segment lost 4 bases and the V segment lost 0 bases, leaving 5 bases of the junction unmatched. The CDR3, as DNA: TGTGCCACCAGCAGAGAAGGGACTAGTTTATACAATGAGCAGTTCTTC. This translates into CATSREGTSLYNEQFF.

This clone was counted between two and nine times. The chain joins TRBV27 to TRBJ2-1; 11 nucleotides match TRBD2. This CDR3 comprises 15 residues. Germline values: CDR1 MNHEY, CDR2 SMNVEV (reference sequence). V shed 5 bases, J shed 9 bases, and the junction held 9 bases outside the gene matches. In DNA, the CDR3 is TGTGCCAGCAGTGGGGGACTAGCGGTCGTAGGTGAGCAGTTCTTC. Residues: CASSGGLAVVGEQFF.

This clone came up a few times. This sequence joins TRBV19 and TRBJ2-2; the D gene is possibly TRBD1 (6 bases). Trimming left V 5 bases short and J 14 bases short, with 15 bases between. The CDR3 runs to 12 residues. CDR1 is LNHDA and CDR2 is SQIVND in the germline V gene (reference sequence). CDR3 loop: CASSPGQLVLFF. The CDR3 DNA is TGTGCCAGTAGTCCCGGACAGTTGGTCCTGTTTTTT.

The CDR3 protein is CASSLYRKGSEQFF. CDR3 in DNA: TGTGCCAGCAGCTTATATCGCAAGGGCTCTGAGCAGTTCTTC. The chain has TRBV7-9 and TRBJ2-1; unclear D gene. The CDR3 is made up of 14 amino acids. Trimming stripped 2 bases from V and 9 bases from J, with 14 bases between. From germline, CDR1 is SEHNR and CDR2 FQNEAQ (reference sequence). The full variable domain, completed using reference TRBV7-9 and TRBJ2-1, is DTGVSQNPRHKITKRGQNVTFRCDPISEHNRLYWYRQTLGQGPEFLTYFQNEAQLEKSRLLSDRFSAERPKGSFSTLEIQRTEQGDSAMYLCASSLYRKGSEQFFGPGTRLTVL.

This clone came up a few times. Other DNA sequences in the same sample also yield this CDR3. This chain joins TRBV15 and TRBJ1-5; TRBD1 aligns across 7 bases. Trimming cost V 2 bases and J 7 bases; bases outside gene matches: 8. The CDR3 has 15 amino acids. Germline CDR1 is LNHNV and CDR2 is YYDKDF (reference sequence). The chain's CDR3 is CATSRRRQGYQPQHF. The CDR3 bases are TGTGCCACCAGCAGACGCCGACAGGGATACCAGCCCCAGCATTTT.

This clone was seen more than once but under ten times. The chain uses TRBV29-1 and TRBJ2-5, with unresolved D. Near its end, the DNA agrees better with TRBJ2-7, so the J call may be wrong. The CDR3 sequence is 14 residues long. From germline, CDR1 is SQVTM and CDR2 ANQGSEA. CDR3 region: CSVAHREHSYEQYF. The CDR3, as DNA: TGCAGCGTTGCACATAGGGAACACTCCTACGAGCAGTACTTC.

For the CDR3, the DNA is TGTGCCAGCCGTCGGACAGTCCTCAATCCCCCGCAGTATTTT. Its translation: CASRRTVLNPPQYF. The chain couples TRBV6-5 to TRBJ2-3; possibly TRBD1 for D (6 bases). Germline V gives CDR1 MNHEY, CDR2 SVGAGI. Between the trimmed V and J ends, which lost 8 bases and 10 bases, there was a span of 22 bases. The CDR3 has 14 amino acids.

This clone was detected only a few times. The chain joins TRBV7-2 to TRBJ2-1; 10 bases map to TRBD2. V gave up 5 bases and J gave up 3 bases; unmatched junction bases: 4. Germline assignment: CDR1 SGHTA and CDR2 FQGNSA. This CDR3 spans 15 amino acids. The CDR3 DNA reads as TGTGCCAGCAGCCGCGGACTAGCGGTCTACAATGAGCAGTTCTTC. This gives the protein CASSRGLAVYNEQFF. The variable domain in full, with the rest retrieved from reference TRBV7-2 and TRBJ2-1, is GAGVSQSPSNKVTEKGKDVELRCDPISGHTALYWYRQSLGQGLEFLIYFQGNSAPDKSGLPSDRFSAERTGGSVSTLTIQRTQQEDSAVYLCASSRGLAVYNEQFFGPGTRLTVL.

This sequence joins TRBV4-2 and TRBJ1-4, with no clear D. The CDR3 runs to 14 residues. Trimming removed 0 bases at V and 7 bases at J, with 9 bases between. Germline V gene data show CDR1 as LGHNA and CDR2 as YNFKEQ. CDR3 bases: TGTGCCAGCAGCCAAGATAACCGTGCTGAAAAACTGTTTTTT. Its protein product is CASSQDNRAEKLFF.

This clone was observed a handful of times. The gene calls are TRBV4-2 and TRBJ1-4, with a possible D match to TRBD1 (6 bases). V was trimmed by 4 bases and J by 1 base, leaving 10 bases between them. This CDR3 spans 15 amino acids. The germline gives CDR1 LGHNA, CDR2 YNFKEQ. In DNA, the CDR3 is TGTGCCAGCAGCCCAGGGGATCAAACTAATGAAAAACTGTTTTTT. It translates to CASSPGDQTNEKLFF.

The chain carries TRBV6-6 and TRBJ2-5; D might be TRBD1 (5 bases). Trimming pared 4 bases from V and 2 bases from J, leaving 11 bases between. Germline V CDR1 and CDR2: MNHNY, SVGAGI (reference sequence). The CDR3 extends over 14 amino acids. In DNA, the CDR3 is TGTGCCAGCAGTTCCTCGGACAAGCAAGAGACCCAGTACTTC. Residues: CASSSSDKQETQYF.

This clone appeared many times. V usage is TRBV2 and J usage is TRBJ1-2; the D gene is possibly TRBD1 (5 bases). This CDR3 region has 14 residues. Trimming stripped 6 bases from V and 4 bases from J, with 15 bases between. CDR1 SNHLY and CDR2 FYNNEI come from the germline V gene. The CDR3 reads CASRRAGAGYGYTF. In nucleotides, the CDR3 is TGTGCCAGCAGGAGGGCTGGGGCGGGCTATGGCTACACCTTC.

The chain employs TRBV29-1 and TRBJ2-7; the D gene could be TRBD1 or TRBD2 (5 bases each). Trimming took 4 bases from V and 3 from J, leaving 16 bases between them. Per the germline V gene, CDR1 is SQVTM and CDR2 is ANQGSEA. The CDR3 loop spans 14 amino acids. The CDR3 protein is CSVVFPGRLYEQYF. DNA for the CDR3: TGCAGCGTTGTTTTCCCGGGGCGGCTCTACGAGCAGTACTTC.

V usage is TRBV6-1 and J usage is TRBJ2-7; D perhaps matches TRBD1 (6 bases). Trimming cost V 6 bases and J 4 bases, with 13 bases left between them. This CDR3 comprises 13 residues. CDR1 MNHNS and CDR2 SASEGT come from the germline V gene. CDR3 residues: CASSPDRFYEQYF. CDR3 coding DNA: TGTGCCAGCAGCCCAGACAGGTTTTACGAGCAGTACTTC.

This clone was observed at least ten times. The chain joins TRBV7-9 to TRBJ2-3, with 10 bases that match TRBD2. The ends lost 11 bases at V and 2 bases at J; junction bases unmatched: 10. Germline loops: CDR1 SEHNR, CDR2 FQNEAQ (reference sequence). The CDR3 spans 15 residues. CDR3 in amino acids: CAVQREGRDTDTQYF. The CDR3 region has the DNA TGTGCCGTTCAGCGGGAGGGCCGAGACACAGATACGCAGTATTTT.